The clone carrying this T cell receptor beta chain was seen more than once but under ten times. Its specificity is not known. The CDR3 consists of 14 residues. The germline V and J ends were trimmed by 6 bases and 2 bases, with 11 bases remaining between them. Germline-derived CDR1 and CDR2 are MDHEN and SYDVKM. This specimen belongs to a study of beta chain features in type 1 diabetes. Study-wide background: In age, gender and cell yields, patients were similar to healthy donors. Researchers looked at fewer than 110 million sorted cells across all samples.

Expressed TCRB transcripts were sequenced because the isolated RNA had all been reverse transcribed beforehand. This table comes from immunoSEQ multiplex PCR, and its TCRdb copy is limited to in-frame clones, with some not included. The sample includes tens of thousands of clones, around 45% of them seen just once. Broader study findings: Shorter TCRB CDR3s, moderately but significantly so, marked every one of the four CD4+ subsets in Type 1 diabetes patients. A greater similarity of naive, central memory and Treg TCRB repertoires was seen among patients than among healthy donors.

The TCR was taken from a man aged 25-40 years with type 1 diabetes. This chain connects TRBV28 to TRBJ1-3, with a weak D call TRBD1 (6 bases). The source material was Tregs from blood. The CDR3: CASSKTGPGNTIYF. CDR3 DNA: TGTGCCAGCAGCAAGACAGGTCCTGGAAACACCATATATTTT. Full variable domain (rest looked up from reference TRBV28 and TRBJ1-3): DVKVTQSSRYLVKRTGEKVFLECVQDMDHENMFWYRQDPGLGLRLIYFSYDVKMKEKGDIPEGYSVSREKKERFSLILESASTNQTSMYLCASSKTGPGNTIYFGEGSWLTVV.